Reported below is one T cell receptor beta chain. Trimming cost V 10 bases and J 2 bases; bases outside gene matches: 15. The CDR3 runs to 17 residues. Germline V lookup: CDR1 MNHNS, CDR2 SASEGT. While infection was still active, Seattle patients were enrolled and then followed longitudinally. The data originate from a study of blood T cell repertoires in COVID-19. The data were produced by immunoSEQ multiplex PCR, yet TCRdb's version contains in-frame clones alone and is incomplete. The sample includes 300,000 to 350,000 clones, around 90% of them seen just once. The sequence came from a man aged 30 to 45 with COVID-19, enrolled during active disease. The chain uses TRBV6-1 and TRBJ2-3, with 10 bases that match TRBD2. The sample taken for sequencing was peripheral blood. Written as DNA, the CDR3 is TGTGCCACCACGGAAGCGGGGGGGCCGTTGATCACAGATACGCAGTATTTT. Amino acids: CATTEAGGPLITDTQYF.